These 17 T cell receptor beta chains were sequenced from one sample in a study of T cell responses to AZD1222 COVID-19 vaccine. Repertoires were generated with immunoSEQ multiplex PCR, while TCRdb's copy carries only in-frame clones and drops some. Here the sample spans some 120,000 clones, around nine tenths being singletons. The sample here was peripheral blood, taken on day 0 of AZD1222 vaccination. The receptors stem from an adult in good health.

The table lists this clone with a count of one. This chain uses TRBV5-6 with TRBJ1-4, with 9 bases that match TRBD1. Germline V CDR1 and CDR2: SGHDT, YYEEEE. The CDR3 is 18 amino acids. Germline trimming cut 2 bases from V and 3 bases from J; bases unmatched to any gene: 11. The CDR3 nucleotides are TGTGCCAGCAGCTTCGCGGGGACAGGGTTTTTTCCTAATGAAAAACTGTTTTTT. Amino acid sequence: CASSFAGTGFFPNEKLFF.

The rearrangement joins TRBV12-5 to TRBJ2-2; D gene unclear. Between the trimmed V and J ends, which lost 6 bases and 3 bases, there was a span of 11 bases. The CDR3 length is 14 residues. Germline V gene sequence: CDR1 LGHNT, CDR2 FRNRAP. CDR3 protein: CASGRTLDTGELFF. CDR3 in DNA: TGTGCTAGTGGAAGGACCCTAGACACCGGGGAGCTGTTTTTT.

The chain couples TRBV7-9 to TRBJ2-7; possibly TRBD1 for D (6 bases). V shed 6 bases and J shed 6 bases, with 9 bases lying between them. This CDR3 is 11 amino acids long. CDR1 and CDR2 from the germline V gene are SEHNR and FQNEAQ (reference sequence). As DNA, the CDR3 is TGTGCCAGCAGTAACAGGGTCGAGCAGTACTTC. It specifies CASSNRVEQYF.

The chain combines TRBV27 with TRBJ2-1; a weak D match, TRBD1 (7 bases). The CDR3 is 19 residues long. The germline V and J ends were trimmed by 2 bases and 9 bases, with 29 bases remaining between them. CDR1 is MNHEY, CDR2 SMNVEV, per germline (reference sequence). The CDR3: CASSLPENRGGERLSEQFF. Here the CDR3 DNA reads TGTGCCAGCAGTTTACCCGAGAACAGGGGAGGAGAGAGGTTAAGTGAGCAGTTCTTC.

The chain combines TRBV5-4 with TRBJ2-1; 8 bases are a match to TRBD1. Losses at the gene ends were 4 bases for V and 10 bases for J; bases not matched to a gene: 7. The CDR3 loop spans 13 amino acids. CDR1 is SGHNT and CDR2 is YYREEE in the germline V gene (reference sequence). This CDR3 reads CASSIQGAGEQFF. The CDR3 nucleotides read TGTGCCAGCAGCATCCAGGGGGCAGGGGAGCAGTTCTTC.

This clone showed up just a few times. The chain couples TRBV9 to TRBJ1-4, with a possible D match to TRBD1 (5 bases). Germline CDR1 is SGDLS and CDR2 is YYNGEE. Trimming shortened V by 4 bases and J by 1 base, and 8 bases separated the two germline ends. CDR3 length: 14 amino acids. This CDR3 reads CASSRTLTNEKLFF. DNA of the CDR3: TGTGCCAGCAGCAGGACATTAACTAATGAAAAACTGTTTTTT.

V usage is TRBV9 and J usage is TRBJ1-4; D gene unclear. Trimming removed 0 bases from V and 5 bases from J, with 11 bases in between. The CDR3 runs 15 residues. Germline V gives CDR1 SGDLS, CDR2 YYNGEE. The CDR3 nucleotides read TGTGCCAGCAGCGTAGCAGGATTATTAAATGAAAAACTGTTTTTT. Translation: CASSVAGLLNEKLFF.

In its sample, this clone was seen many times. The chain combines TRBV5-4 with TRBJ2-1; D is perhaps TRBD1 (5 bases). Germline V CDR1 and CDR2: SGHNT, YYREEE (reference sequence). Trimming took 10 bases from V and 5 from J, leaving 16 bases between them. There are 13 residues in the CDR3. Here the CDR3 DNA reads TGTGCCCTTTTGGGGCAGGGAAACAATGAGCAGTTCTTC. Residues: CALLGQGNNEQFF.

The chain combines TRBV5-1 with TRBJ2-7; a possible D gene is TRBD2 (7 bases). CDR3 size: 14 residues. Trimming pared 2 bases from V and 6 bases from J, leaving 15 bases between. Germline V gene data show CDR1 as SGHRS and CDR2 as YFSETQ. This CDR3 is CASSFSQGGREQYF. DNA of the CDR3: TGCGCCAGCAGCTTTTCACAGGGAGGGCGCGAGCAGTACTTC.

The V and J genes are TRBV3-1 (or the pseudogene TRBV3-2) and TRBJ2-2, with 10 positions matching TRBD2. The CDR3 consists of 14 residues. Germline V gene lookup returns CDR1 LGHDT and CDR2 YNNKEL (reference sequence). Trimming took 10 bases from V and 5 from J; bases not matched to a gene: 7. DNA for the CDR3: TGTGCCACCTTAACTAGCGGGAAGACCGGGGAGCTGTTTTTT. It is translated as CATLTSGKTGELFF.

V and J are TRBV7-2 and TRBJ1-3; D possibly corresponds to TRBD1 (6 bases). Germline CDR1 SGHTA, CDR2 FQGNSA. The CDR3 runs 16 residues. The V and J ends lost 5 bases and 5 bases respectively, with 19 bases between them. CDR3 in amino acids: CASSPGGGSFRNTIYF. CDR3 DNA: TGTGCCAGCAGCCCCGGGGGGGGCTCCTTCCGAAACACCATATATTTT.

V and J are TRBV5-1 and TRBJ1-6; D unresolved. V was trimmed by 6 bases and J by 0 bases, leaving 13 bases between them. Germline-derived CDR1 and CDR2 are SGHRS and YFSETQ. CDR3 length: 16 residues. The CDR3 protein is CASTSTEFSYNSPLHF. CDR3 nucleotides: TGCGCCAGCACCTCAACCGAATTCTCCTATAATTCACCCCTCCACTTT.

The CDR3 loop reads CASSLGVEQFF. The CDR3 DNA reads TGTGCCAGCAGCTTGGGTGTCGAGCAGTTCTTC. This chain uses TRBV5-4 with TRBJ2-1; D is ambiguous. Germline values: CDR1 SGHNT, CDR2 YYREEE (reference sequence). The CDR3 runs to 11 residues. Between the trimmed V and J ends, which lost 0 bases and 10 bases, there was a span of 5 bases.

Concerning this clone: The germline gene is not matched at one end of the junction; a read error may be the cause. This chain connects TRBV7-7 to TRBJ1-1, with 8 bases fitting TRBD1. This CDR3 is 15 amino acids long. The germline V gene has CDR1 SSHAT and CDR2 FNYEAQ (reference sequence). In DNA, the CDR3 is TGTGCTAGCAGCGCATGGACAGGGATGAACACTGAAGCTTTCTTT. Residues: CASSAWTGMNTEAFF.

This clone showed up just a few times. The rearrangement joins TRBV7-8 to TRBJ1-1; D call uncertain. In germline, CDR1 is SGHVS, CDR2 FQNEAQ. The CDR3 extends over 11 amino acids. The ends were cut back, 1 base at V and 6 bases at J, with 3 bases in the middle. CDR3 bases: TGTGCCAGCAGCTTAGAATCTGAAGCTTTCTTT. Translated, it gives CASSLESEAFF.

This chain uses TRBV5-3 with TRBJ1-2, with a tentative D call TRBD1 (6 bases). TRBV5-3 is an open reading frame, and its role is uncertain. The V and J ends lost 4 bases and 2 bases respectively, with 18 bases between them. This CDR3 is built from 16 residues. This chain's CDR3 is CARSPTLRTVNYGYTF. The CDR3 bases are TGTGCCAGAAGCCCCACTTTACGGACAGTGAACTATGGCTACACCTTC.

This chain joins TRBV12-3 or TRBV12-4 and TRBJ1-5, with D unresolved. This CDR3 is 13 amino acids long. Trimming shortened V by 0 bases and J by 1 base, and 1 base separated the two germline ends. This CDR3 reads CASSLASNQPQHF. The DNA for the CDR3 is TGTGCCAGCAGTTTAGCGAGCAATCAGCCCCAGCATTTT.